Described below is a single T cell receptor beta chain sequence and its context. There is no known antigen for this receptor. No much larger clone is present one base from it, and per-base qualities are unavailable. Within the sample, other DNA sequences also encode this same CDR3. Enrolling through a virtual design, the prospective study's participants ranged in age from about 18 to 89 years and lived across roughly 24 United States geographic areas. In the prospective study, participants were assigned to cohorts based on the clinical history participants reported in a screening survey and a study questionnaire. ImmuneRACE Cohort 3 recovered participants were defined by two consecutive negative NP/OP PCR tests, healthcare professional clearance, or symptom resolution. In the prospective study, whole blood, serum and a nasopharyngeal or oropharyngeal swab were collected from each participant by mobile phlebotomists. Prospective study participants could optionally give additional blood draws and questionnaires over an approximately two-month period. Before DNA extraction, prospective study blood samples were shipped either frozen or at room temperature.

The V end loses 2 bases and the J end loses 7 bases, and a stretch of 9 bases separates them. Including cysteine and phenylalanine, the CDR3 has 13 amino acids. Only the CDR3 part of the read is kept: 39 bases, read in frame from the first base. For CDR1 and CDR2, the germline V gene lists SGHTA and FQGNSA. The sample belongs to a study of blood T cell repertoires in COVID-19 (dated by TCRdb to 2020 to 2021). Study-wide context: The collaborator samples originated in the United States, Italy and Spain and spanned the acute and convalescent phases of COVID-19. The sample metadata nearly always contained a de-identified subject ID, COVID-19 status, age in years and sex. Samples came from the ongoing ImmuneRACE study (first 160 participants) plus 1,254 subjects from 6 global collaborators. Where available, HLA class I and class II types were obtained from metadata supplied by the sample provider rather than from assay-based typing. Deeply sampled blood TCRbeta repertoires from subjects exposed to, actively infected with, or recovered from COVID-19 were included in the dataset. The prospective study material was composed of cDNA or gDNA derived from T cells, B-cell-depleted T cells, or PBMCs. The repertoires were released in a freely available public database meant as a resource for research on the immune response to SARS-CoV-2. The paper's findings and limits, for the study overall: The amount of clinical and demographic metadata varied by source and participant and was provided uncurated.

TCRbeta CDR3 regions were amplified from genomic DNA using the immunoSEQ Assay, a bias-controlled multiplex PCR. Turning to the authors' computational methods: The number of nucleated cells in each sample was estimated by amplification of reference gene primers within the assay. To quantify the absolute abundance of each unique TCRbeta CDR3 rearrangement, sequence reads were collapsed and filtered. For each sample, productive Simpson clonality was calculated as the square root of Simpson's diversity index across productive rearrangements. TCRdb took over this immuneACCESS table, retaining in-frame rearrangements with V and J assigned. Such tables are incomplete; in checked studies, under half of the missing clones stem from an unresolved V gene, and the remainder is unexplained. That table supplies the V and J calls and clone size; D and trimming were determined from the DNA. The sample table records roughly 250,000 clones; approximately 92% of these occur just once. Of the sample, 2% to 2.5% is held by the ten largest clones.

Recombination linked TRBV7-2 to TRBJ1-5; no D gene can be assigned with confidence. Material: PBMCs or T cells enriched from blood (not recorded which). This clonotype was sampled from a woman aged 18-29 years who had recovered from COVID-19. The CDR3 here reads CASSLTGGQPQHF. The DNA sequence follows: TGTGCCAGCAGCTTAACGGGCGGGCAGCCCCAGCATTTT.